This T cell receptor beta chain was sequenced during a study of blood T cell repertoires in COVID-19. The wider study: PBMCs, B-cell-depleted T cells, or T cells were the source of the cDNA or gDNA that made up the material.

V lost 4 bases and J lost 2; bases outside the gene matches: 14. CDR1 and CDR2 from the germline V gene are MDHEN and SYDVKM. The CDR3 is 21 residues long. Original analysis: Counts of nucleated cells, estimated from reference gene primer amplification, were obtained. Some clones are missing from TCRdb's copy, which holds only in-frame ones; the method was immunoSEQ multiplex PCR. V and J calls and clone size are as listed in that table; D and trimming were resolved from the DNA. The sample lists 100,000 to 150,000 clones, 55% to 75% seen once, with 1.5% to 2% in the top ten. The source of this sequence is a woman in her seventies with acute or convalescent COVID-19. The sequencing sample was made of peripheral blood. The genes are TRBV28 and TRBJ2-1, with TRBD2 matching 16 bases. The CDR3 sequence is CASSSNHLGTSGRATYNEQFF. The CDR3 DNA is TGTGCCAGCAGTTCAAATCATCTTGGGACTAGCGGGAGGGCTACCTACAATGAGCAGTTCTTC.